These T cell receptor beta chains were read from a single sample in a study of blood T cells in healthy people across ages. TCRdb processed the 5' RACE reads anew with MiXCR; each CDR3 protein has one entry. The data show around 700,000 distinct CDR3 sequences, more than 20% seen once. These data also featured in a second study, about T cells of mothers and their children.

The sample consisted of blood. Receptors were obtained from a boy younger than 18 in good health. Both conserved end residues are part of each CDR3. D genes are given only for firm matches. A row's size may be missing; if present it is once, few, many or a size class.

j_gene,d_gene,v_gene,abundance,CDR3aa,CDR3nt
TRBJ2-7,TRBD2,TRBV29-1,NA,CSVILPPGFSAGARSYEQYF,TGCAGCGTTATCCTACCTCCGGGGTTCTCGGCGGGAGCCAGGAGCTACGAGCAGTACTTC
TRBJ2-1,TRBD2,TRBV7-2,NA,CASSLEGRLAGIYNEQFF,TGTGCCAGCAGCTTAGAAGGCCGGCTAGCGGGCATCTACAATGAGCAGTTCTTC
TRBJ2-5,NA,TRBV7-6,NA,CASSSQPQGGDTQYF,TGTGCCAGCAGCTCGCAACCCCAGGGGGGGGATACCCAGTACTTC
TRBJ2-5,NA,TRBV7-6,few,CASSPGRDPFVKTQYF,TGTGCCAGCAGCCCAGGGCGGGACCCCTTCGTTAAGACCCAGTACTTC
TRBJ2-1,TRBD2,TRBV12-3/TRBV12-4,few,CATGLASYNEQFF,TGTGCCACCGGACTAGCCTCCTACAATGAGCAGTTCTTC
TRBJ2-5,TRBD2,TRBV9,NA,CASSVAGGGLGTQYF,TGTGCCAGCAGCGTAGCGGGAGGGGGTTTAGGGACCCAGTACTTC
TRBJ2-7,NA,TRBV6-2/TRBV6-3,NA,CASSYRFYEQYF,TGTGCCAGCAGTTACCGATTCTACGAGCAGTACTTC
TRBJ1-3,NA,TRBV4-2,NA,CASGDEKSGNTIYF,TGTGCCAGCGGGGATGAGAAAAGCGGAAACACCATATATTTT
TRBJ2-7,NA,TRBV29-1,few,CSVAGLGSSYEQYF,TGCAGCGTTGCAGGGCTAGGGAGTTCCTACGAGCAGTACTTC
TRBJ2-5,NA,TRBV5-1,few,CASSFAGWGETQYF,TGCGCCAGCAGCTTTGCGGGATGGGGAGAGACCCAGTACTTC
TRBJ2-1,NA,TRBV4-1,NA,CASSQEAYNEQFF,TGCGCCAGCAGCCAAGAGGCATACAATGAGCAGTTCTTC
TRBJ2-1,NA,TRBV2,few,CASSSGYEQFF,TGTGCCAGCAGCAGTGGCTATGAGCAGTTCTTC
TRBJ2-1,NA,TRBV4-1,few,CASSQGALEEQFF,TGCGCCAGCAGCCAAGGGGCCCTAGAGGAGCAGTTCTTC
TRBJ2-7,TRBD1,TRBV20-1,few,CSAEKAGTARYEQYF,TGCAGTGCCGAGAAGGCCGGGACAGCGCGATACGAGCAGTACTTC
TRBJ1-6,NA,TRBV20-1,NA,CSARVSSGDNYSPLHF,TGCAGTGCTAGAGTATCGTCAGGGGATAATTATTCACCCCTCCACTTT
TRBJ2-2,NA,TRBV27,few,CASRIGTGELFF,TGTGCCAGCAGAATAGGGACCGGGGAGCTGTTTTTT
TRBJ1-4,TRBD1,TRBV12-3/TRBV12-4,NA,CASSTGGSEKLFF,TGTGCCAGCAGTACAGGGGGTTCGGAAAAACTGTTTTTT
TRBJ2-3,NA,TRBV29-1,few,CSVGGGNTDTQYF,TGCAGCGTGGGGGGCGGTAACACAGATACGCAGTATTTT
TRBJ1-6,TRBD1,TRBV6-5,few,CASSWRDRDSPLHF,TGTGCCAGCAGTTGGCGGGACAGGGATTCACCCCTCCACTTT
TRBJ2-2,NA,TRBV7-2,few,CASSSRGGDSNTRELFF,TGTGCCAGCAGCTCTAGGGGGGGGGACAGCAATACCAGGGAGCTGTTTTTT
TRBJ2-7,NA,TRBV11-2,NA,CASSLYQTDYEQYF,TGTGCCAGCAGCTTATACCAGACAGACTACGAGCAGTACTTC
TRBJ2-7,TRBD1,TRBV12-3/TRBV12-4,once,CASSSDRGDYEQYF,TGTGCCAGCAGTTCGGACAGGGGAGACTACGAGCAGTACTTC
TRBJ2-2,TRBD1,TRBV19,NA,CASSADRGLAGELFF,TGTGCCAGTAGTGCCGACAGGGGTTTGGCTGGGGAGCTGTTTTTT
TRBJ2-1,NA,TRBV3-1,few,CASSQAFLEGGNEQFF,TGTGCCAGCAGCCAAGCTTTTCTTGAGGGGGGGAATGAGCAGTTCTTC
TRBJ1-4,NA,TRBV2,NA,CASSERNEKLFF,TGTGCCAGCAGTGAACGGAATGAAAAACTGTTTTTT
TRBJ2-5,TRBD2,TRBV20-1,NA,CSASTSGSETQYF,TGCAGTGCTAGTACTAGCGGGTCCGAGACCCAGTACTTC
TRBJ1-4,NA,TRBV29-1,NA,CSVVGRMTEKLFF,TGCAGCGTTGTAGGTAGGATGACCGAAAAACTGTTTTTT
TRBJ2-1,TRBD1,TRBV3-1,NA,CASSQSLGTGGNEQFF,TGTGCCAGCAGCCAGTCGTTAGGGACAGGGGGCAATGAGCAGTTCTTC
TRBJ2-1,NA,TRBV12-3/TRBV12-4,NA,CASSPDSVGEQFF,TGTGCCAGCAGCCCGGACTCCGTCGGGGAGCAGTTCTTC
TRBJ2-1,NA,TRBV10-3,few,CAISESYREVQNEQFF,TGTGCCATCAGTGAGTCGTACAGGGAAGTTCAGAATGAGCAGTTCTTC
TRBJ1-2,TRBD1,TRBV7-9,NA,CASSPRTGVYGYTF,TGTGCCAGCAGCCCCAGGACAGGGGTCTATGGCTACACCTTC
TRBJ2-1,NA,TRBV29-1,NA,CSVERRNRNEQFF,TGCAGCGTTGAAAGGAGAAACCGCAATGAGCAGTTCTTC
TRBJ2-1,NA,TRBV5-1,NA,CASRQDGSSYNEQFF,TGCGCCAGCAGACAAGACGGGAGCTCCTACAATGAGCAGTTCTTC
TRBJ1-4,NA,TRBV28,NA,CASTLTGGKLFF,TGTGCCAGCACTTTGACGGGAGGAAAACTGTTTTTT
TRBJ2-2,TRBD2,TRBV29-1,NA,CSVVLAGGETGELFF,TGCAGCGTTGTATTAGCGGGGGGAGAAACCGGGGAGCTGTTTTTT
TRBJ2-1,NA,TRBV7-9,few,CASSSANREGNEQFF,TGTGCCAGCAGCTCGGCTAACAGGGAGGGCAATGAGCAGTTCTTC
TRBJ1-2,TRBD1,TRBV6-4,few,CASSVGTGYGYTF,TGTGCCAGCAGTGTCGGGACAGGGTATGGCTACACCTTC
TRBJ1-2,NA,TRBV27,few,CASSQRPNYGYTF,TGTGCCAGCAGCCAAAGACCTAACTATGGCTACACCTTC
TRBJ2-5,NA,TRBV28,NA,CASSFSDQETQYF,TGTGCCAGCAGTTTCTCTGATCAAGAGACCCAGTACTTC
TRBJ2-1,TRBD1,TRBV3-1,once,CASSQHRDRGYNEQFF,TGTGCCAGCAGCCAACACCGGGACAGGGGCTACAATGAGCAGTTCTTC
TRBJ2-1,NA,TRBV7-2,NA,CASSPSDGMIYNEQFF,TGTGCCAGCAGCCCCTCGGACGGGATGATCTACAATGAGCAGTTCTTC
TRBJ1-1,NA,TRBV6-1,few,CASSVPGPNTEAFF,TGTGCCAGCAGTGTTCCGGGGCCGAACACTGAAGCTTTCTTT
TRBJ2-3,NA,TRBV11-2,NA,CASSPLGERADTQYF,TGTGCCAGCAGCCCCTTGGGGGAGAGGGCAGATACGCAGTATTTT
TRBJ2-7,NA,TRBV28,NA,CASKTMSLAYEQYF,TGTGCCAGCAAAACGATGAGCCTAGCTTACGAGCAGTACTTC
TRBJ1-1,NA,TRBV19,NA,CASSEGVGNTEAFF,TGTGCCAGTAGTGAGGGCGTTGGGAACACTGAAGCTTTCTTT
TRBJ2-5,NA,TRBV7-2,few,CASRYSGGRETQYF,TGTGCCAGCAGATATAGCGGTGGAAGGGAGACCCAGTACTTC
TRBJ2-7,TRBD1,TRBV9,few,CASSVGDSISYEQYF,TGTGCCAGCAGCGTTGGGGACAGTATCTCCTACGAGCAGTACTTC
TRBJ2-3,NA,TRBV6-5,NA,CASSYTWGGTDTQYF,TGTGCCAGCAGTTACACGTGGGGCGGCACAGATACGCAGTATTTT
TRBJ2-1,NA,TRBV28,few,CASSASAFNEQFF,TGTGCCAGCAGTGCATCGGCTTTCAATGAGCAGTTCTTC
TRBJ2-2,NA,TRBV6-1,few,CASRIRGNTGELFF,TGTGCCAGCAGGATAAGGGGGAACACCGGGGAGCTGTTTTTT
TRBJ1-4,TRBD1,TRBV7-9,NA,CASSETGAKEKLFF,TGTGCCAGCAGCGAGACAGGGGCAAAGGAAAAACTGTTTTTT
TRBJ2-7,TRBD1,TRBV7-9,NA,CASTQTPTGGAEQYF,TGTGCCAGCACCCAGACGCCCACAGGGGGCGCCGAGCAGTACTTC
TRBJ2-1,TRBD2,TRBV29-1,NA,CSVESSGRQSSYNEQFF,TGCAGTGTTGAGTCTAGCGGGAGGCAAAGCTCCTACAATGAGCAGTTCTTC
TRBJ1-4,TRBD1,TRBV10-3,NA,CAISEGWTGVEKLFF,TGTGCCATCAGTGAGGGATGGACAGGGGTTGAAAAACTGTTTTTT